The subject of this entry is one T cell receptor beta chain. Its antigen remains unidentified. Fresh-frozen tumor tissue and more than two years of survival data were available for all. This entry comes from a study of glioma-infiltrating T cells after dendritic cell vaccination. For the study at large: Patients had newly diagnosed or recurrent glioblastoma and received dendritic cell vaccines.

Study outcomes and limitations: Only a small number of patients had complete blood and tumor samples.

Trimming removed 5 bases from V and 5 bases from J, with 15 bases in between. This CDR3 has 15 amino acids. The germline CDR1 and CDR2 sequences are SGHTA and FQGTGA. TCRB CDR3 was amplified from 2 ug genomic DNA or less. Assay used: immunoSEQ multiplex PCR; TCRdb lists only in-frame clones, some missing. The sample lists about 73,000 clones; about four fifths were seen once. The material was blood, obtained before dendritic cell vaccination. The chain is built from TRBV7-3 and TRBJ2-2, with D possibly being TRBD2 (6 bases). The clonotype originates from a human donor with glioblastoma. CDR3 residues: CASSNKEGRTGELFF. CDR3 DNA sequence: TGTGCCAGCAGCAATAAGGAGGGAAGGACCGGGGAGCTGTTTTTT.